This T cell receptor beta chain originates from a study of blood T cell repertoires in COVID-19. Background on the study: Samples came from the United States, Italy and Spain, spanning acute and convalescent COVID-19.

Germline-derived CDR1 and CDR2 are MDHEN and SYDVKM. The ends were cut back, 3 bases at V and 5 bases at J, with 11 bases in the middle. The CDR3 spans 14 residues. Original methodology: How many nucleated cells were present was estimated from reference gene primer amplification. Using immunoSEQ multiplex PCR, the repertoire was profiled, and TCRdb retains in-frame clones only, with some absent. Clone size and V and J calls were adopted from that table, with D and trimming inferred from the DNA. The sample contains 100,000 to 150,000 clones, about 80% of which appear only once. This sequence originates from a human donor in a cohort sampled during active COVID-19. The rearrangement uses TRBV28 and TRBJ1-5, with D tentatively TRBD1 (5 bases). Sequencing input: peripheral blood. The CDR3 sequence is CASSFWQGDQPQHF. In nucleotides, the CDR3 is TGTGCCAGCAGTTTCTGGCAGGGTGATCAGCCCCAGCATTTT.